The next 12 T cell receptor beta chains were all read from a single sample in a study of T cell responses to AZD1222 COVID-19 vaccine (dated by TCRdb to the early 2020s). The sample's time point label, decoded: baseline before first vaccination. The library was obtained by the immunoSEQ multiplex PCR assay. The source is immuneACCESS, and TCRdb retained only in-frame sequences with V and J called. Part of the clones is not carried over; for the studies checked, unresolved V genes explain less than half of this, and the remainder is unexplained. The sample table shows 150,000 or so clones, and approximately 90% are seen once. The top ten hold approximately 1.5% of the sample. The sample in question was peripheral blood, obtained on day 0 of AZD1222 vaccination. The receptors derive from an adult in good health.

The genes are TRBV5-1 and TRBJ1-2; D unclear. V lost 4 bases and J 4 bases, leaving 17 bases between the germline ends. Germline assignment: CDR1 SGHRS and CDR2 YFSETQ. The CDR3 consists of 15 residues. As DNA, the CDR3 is TGCGCCAGCAGCCTCGGGGAGGACCAGGCCTATGGCTACACCTTC. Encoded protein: CASSLGEDQAYGYTF.

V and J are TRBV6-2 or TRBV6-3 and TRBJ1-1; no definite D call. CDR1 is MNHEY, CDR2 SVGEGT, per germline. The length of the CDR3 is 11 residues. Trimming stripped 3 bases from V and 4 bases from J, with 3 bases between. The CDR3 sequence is CASSYLTEAFF. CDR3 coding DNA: TGTGCCAGCAGTTATCTCACTGAAGCTTTCTTT.

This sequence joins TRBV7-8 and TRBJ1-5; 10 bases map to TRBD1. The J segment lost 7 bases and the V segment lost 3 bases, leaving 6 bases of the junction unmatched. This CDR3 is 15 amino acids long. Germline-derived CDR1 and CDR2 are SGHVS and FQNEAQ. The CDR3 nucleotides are TGTGCCAGCAGCTTTACCCGGGACAGGGGACAGCCCCAGCATTTT. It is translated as CASSFTRDRGQPQHF.

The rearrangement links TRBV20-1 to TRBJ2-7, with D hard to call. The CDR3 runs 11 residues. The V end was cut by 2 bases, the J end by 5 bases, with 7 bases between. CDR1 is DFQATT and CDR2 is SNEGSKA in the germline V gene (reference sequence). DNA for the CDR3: TGCAGTGCTAGAAAAGACCACGAGCAGTACTTC. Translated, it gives CSARKDHEQYF.

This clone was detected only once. For the CDR3, the DNA is TGTGCCAGCAGACGGACAGTAGCCGGCACTGAAGCTTTCTTT. Translation: CASRRTVAGTEAFF. This chain joins TRBV28 and TRBJ1-1; tentatively, D is TRBD1 (6 bases). The germline gives CDR1 MDHEN, CDR2 SYDVKM. The CDR3 consists of 14 residues. Trimming removed 6 bases from V and 4 bases from J, with 15 bases in between.

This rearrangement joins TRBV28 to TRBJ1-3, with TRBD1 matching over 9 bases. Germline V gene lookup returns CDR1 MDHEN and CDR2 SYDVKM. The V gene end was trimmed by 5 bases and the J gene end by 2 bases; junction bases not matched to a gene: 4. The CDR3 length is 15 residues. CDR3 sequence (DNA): TGTGCCAGCAGTGCCCGGACAGGGGCTGGAAACACCATATATTTT. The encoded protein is CASSARTGAGNTIYF.

The CDR3 sequence: CASSLLTENTEAFF. CDR3 bases: TGTGCCAGCAGCTTGTTGACGGAGAACACTGAAGCTTTCTTT. The chain employs TRBV5-5 and TRBJ1-1, with D unclear. The germline V gene has CDR1 SGHKS and CDR2 YYEKEE (reference sequence). V shed 1 base and J shed 1 base, with 8 bases lying between them. CDR3 length equals 14 residues.

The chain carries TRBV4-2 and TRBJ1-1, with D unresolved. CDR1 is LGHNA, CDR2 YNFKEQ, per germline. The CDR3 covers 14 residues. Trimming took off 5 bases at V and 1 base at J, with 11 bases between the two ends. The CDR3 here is CASSFRGTNTEAFF. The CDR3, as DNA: TGTGCCAGCAGCTTCCGGGGTACGAACACTGAAGCTTTCTTT.

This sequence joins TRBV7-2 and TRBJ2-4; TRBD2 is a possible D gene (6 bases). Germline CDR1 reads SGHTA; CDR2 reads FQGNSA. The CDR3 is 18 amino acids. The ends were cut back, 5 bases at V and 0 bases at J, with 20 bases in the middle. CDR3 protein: CASSRRGLKLEAKNIQYF. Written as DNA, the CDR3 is TGTGCCAGCAGCCGTAGGGGACTCAAGCTTGAAGCCAAAAACATTCAGTACTTC.

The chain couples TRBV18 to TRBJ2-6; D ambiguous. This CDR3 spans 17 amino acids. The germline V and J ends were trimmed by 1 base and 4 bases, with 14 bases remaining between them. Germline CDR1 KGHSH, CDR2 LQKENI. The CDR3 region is CASSPRVPPDGANVLTF. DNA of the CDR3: TGTGCCAGCTCACCACGCGTCCCACCCGACGGGGCCAACGTCCTGACTTTC.

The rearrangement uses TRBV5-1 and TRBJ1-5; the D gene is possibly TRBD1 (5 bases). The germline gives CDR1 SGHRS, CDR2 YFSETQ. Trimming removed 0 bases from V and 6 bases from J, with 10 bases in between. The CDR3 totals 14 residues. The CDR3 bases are TGCGCCAGCAGCTTGGTGGGGGGGAGTCAGCCCCAGCATTTT. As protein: CASSLVGGSQPQHF.

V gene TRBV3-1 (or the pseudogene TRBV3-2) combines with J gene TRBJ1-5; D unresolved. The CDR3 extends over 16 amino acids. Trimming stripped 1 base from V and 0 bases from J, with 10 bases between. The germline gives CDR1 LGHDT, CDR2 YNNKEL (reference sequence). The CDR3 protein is CASSQGRAYSNQPQHF. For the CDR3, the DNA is TGTGCCAGCAGCCAAGGGCGGGCCTATAGCAATCAGCCCCAGCATTTT.